This is a list of T cell receptor beta chains from one sample in a study of cytomegalovirus exposure and HLA in healthy donors. Clones were read by immunoSEQ multiplex PCR, and TCRdb kept only the in-frame ones, dropping some. The sample gives about 150,000 clones, roughly 81% of which show up once; roughly 2.4% is in the top ten. Sequencing input: PBMCs. These receptors all come from a woman between 18 and 29 years old in good health and CMV-seronegative. Both conserved end residues are part of each CDR3. The listing skips clone size in some rows; elsewhere it reads once, few, many or a size class.

size: few
V: TRBV9
CDR3: CASSVEPGQGAIPLHF

size: .
V: TRBV7-9
CDR3: CASLARSNEKLFF

size: .
V: TRBV28
CDR3: CASSIGTRSGDEQYF

size: .
V: TRBV5-1
CDR3: CATTPGLAGGRSEQFF

size: .
V: TRBV19
CDR3: CASESQGKGNEQFF

size: few
V: TRBV30
CDR3: CAWSINRGTEAFF

size: once
V: TRBV9
CDR3: CASSLVPTGAANEKLFF

size: .
V: TRBV4-3
CDR3: CASSQVAGGYTDTQYF

size: .
V: TRBV28
CDR3: CASSSVLGAPGELFF

size: .
V: TRBV7-9
CDR3: CASSRPGEHYGYTF

size: .
V: TRBV27
CDR3: CASSSPYPQGISESPLHF

size: .
V: TRBV5-4
CDR3: CASSLGAGPTYEQYF

size: .
V: TRBV28
CDR3: CASSFLAGGRNEQFF

size: .
V: TRBV7-3
CDR3: CASSSSSGTSGNTGELFF

size: .
V: TRBV29-1
CDR3: CSGRLGRGYGYTF

size: .
V: TRBV19
CDR3: CASSPDRWESEQYF

size: .
V: TRBV13
CDR3: CASSRTGGYEQYF

size: .
V: TRBV29-1
CDR3: CSVYNRENTEAFF

size: .
V: TRBV7-2
CDR3: CASSQVRGPLGDTQYF

size: once
V: TRBV4-1
CDR3: CASSTETGLEQYF

size: .
V: TRBV27
CDR3: CASSLLAGITPYEQYF

size: .
V: TRBV7-2
CDR3: CASSRGLAGGDEQYF

size: .
V: TRBV5-1
CDR3: CASSAGTANTGELFF

size: .
V: TRBV19
CDR3: CASAGVQGLNTEAFF

size: .
V: TRBV6-5
CDR3: CASRPVGGTAYEQYF

size: .
V: TRBV28
CDR3: CASSPPRAQETQYF

size: .
V: TRBV28
CDR3: CASSLHGRGGNEKLFF

size: .
V: TRBV29-1
CDR3: CSVVLGVNYGYTF